This TCR beta chain was profiled in a study of metastatic and nonmetastatic thyroid tumors. Germline lookup yields CDR1 SGHTA and CDR2 FQGTGA. This CDR3 contains 15 residues. With 2 bases removed from V and 2 bases from J, the gap between germline ends came to 12 bases. Every patient underwent thyroid surgery untreated. This clone was counted once. From the PCR reads, TCRdb re-called clones with MiXCR. The sample shows about 15,000 clones, about 35% of them seen only once. The sequence was obtained from a male donor with papillary thyroid cancer or a benign thyroid nodule (not recorded which). Some clones in this sample may be carry-over from other donors' samples. The chain links TRBV7-3 to TRBJ1-1; D is undetermined. The sample comprised tumor tissue. As DNA, the CDR3 is TGTGCCAGCAGCTTATCGGGGAACACTAACACTGAAGCTTTCTTT. It codes for CASSLSGNTNTEAFF.